This TCR beta chain was recovered during a study of blood T cell repertoires in COVID-19. The wider study: The United States, Italy and Spain were the sources of the acute and convalescent COVID-19 samples. PBMCs, B-cell-depleted T cells, or T cells were the source of the cDNA or gDNA that made up the material.

The CDR3 has 15 residues. The junction had 7 bases not matched to a gene; V was cut back by 5 bases and J by 5 bases. From germline, CDR1 is SGHAT and CDR2 FQNNGV. The data were produced by immunoSEQ multiplex PCR, yet TCRdb's version contains in-frame clones alone and is incomplete. This table holds 350,000 or so clones, approximately 90% found once. The sequence was collected from a woman aged 25 to 45 with COVID-19, enrolled during active disease. The J gene is TRBJ2-1, the V gene TRBV11-2, with TRBD1 matching over 9 bases. The sequenced material came from peripheral blood. As DNA, the CDR3 is TGTGCCAGCAGCCTTTGGGACAGGGCAAACAATGAGCAGTTCTTC. Amino acids: CASSLWDRANNEQFF.